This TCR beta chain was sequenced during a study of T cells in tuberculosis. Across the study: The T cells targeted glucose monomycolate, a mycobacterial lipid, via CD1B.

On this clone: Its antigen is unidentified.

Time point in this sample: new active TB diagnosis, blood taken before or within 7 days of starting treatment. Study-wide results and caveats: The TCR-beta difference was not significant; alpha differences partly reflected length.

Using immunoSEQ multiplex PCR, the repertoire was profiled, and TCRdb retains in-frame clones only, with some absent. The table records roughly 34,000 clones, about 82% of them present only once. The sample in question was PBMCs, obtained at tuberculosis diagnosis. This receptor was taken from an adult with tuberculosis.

The CDR3 DNA reads as TGTGCCAGCAGCTTCGCGCGGGAGTGGCCAGATACGCAGTATTTT. This gives the protein CASSFAREWPDTQYF. The chain uses TRBV5-6 and TRBJ2-3; 7 nucleotides match TRBD2. With V trimmed by 2 bases and J by 4 bases, 7 bases remained unmatched. The CDR3 covers 15 residues. In germline, CDR1 is SGHDT, CDR2 YYEEEE.